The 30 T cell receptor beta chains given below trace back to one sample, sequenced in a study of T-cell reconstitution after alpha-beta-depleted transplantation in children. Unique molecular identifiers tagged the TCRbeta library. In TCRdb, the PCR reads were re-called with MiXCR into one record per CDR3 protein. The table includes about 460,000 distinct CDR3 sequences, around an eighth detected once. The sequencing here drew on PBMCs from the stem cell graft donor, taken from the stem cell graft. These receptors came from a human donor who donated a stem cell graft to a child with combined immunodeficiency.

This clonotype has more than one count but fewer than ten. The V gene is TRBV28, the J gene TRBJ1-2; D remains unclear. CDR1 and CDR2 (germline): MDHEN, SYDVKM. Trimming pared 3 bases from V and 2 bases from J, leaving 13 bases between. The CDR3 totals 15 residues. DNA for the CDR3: TGTGCCAGCAGTTTCCCCGCTTCGGGGAACTATGGCTACACCTTC. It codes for CASSFPASGNYGYTF.

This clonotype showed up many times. The CDR3 coding sequence is TGTGCCACCAGCAGAGTATACGATGAGCAGTTCTTC. Amino acids: CATSRVYDEQFF. The chain combines TRBV15 with TRBJ2-1; no clear D gene. The germline V gene has CDR1 LNHNV and CDR2 YYDKDF (reference sequence). The CDR3 spans 12 residues. Trimming removed 1 base at V and 8 bases at J, with 6 bases between.

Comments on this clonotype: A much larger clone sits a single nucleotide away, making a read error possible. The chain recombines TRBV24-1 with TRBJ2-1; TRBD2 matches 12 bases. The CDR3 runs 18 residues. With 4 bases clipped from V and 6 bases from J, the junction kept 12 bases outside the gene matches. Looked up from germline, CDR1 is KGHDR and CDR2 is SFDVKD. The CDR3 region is CATSDPRLAGEKANEQFF. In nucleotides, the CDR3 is TGTGCCACCAGTGACCCGAGACTAGCGGGAGAAAAAGCCAATGAGCAGTTCTTC.

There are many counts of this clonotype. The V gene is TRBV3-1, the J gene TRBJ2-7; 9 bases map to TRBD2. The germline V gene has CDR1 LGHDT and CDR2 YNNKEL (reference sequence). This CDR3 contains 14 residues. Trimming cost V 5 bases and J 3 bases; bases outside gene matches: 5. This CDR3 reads CASSSGTSFYEQYF. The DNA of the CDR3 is TGTGCCAGCAGCTCCGGGACTAGCTTCTACGAGCAGTACTTC.

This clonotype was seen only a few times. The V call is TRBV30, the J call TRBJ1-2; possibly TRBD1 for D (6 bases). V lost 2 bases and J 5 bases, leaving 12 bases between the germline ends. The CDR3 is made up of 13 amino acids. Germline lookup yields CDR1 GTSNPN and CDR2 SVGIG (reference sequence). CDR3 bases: TGTGCCTGGAGTCCGGCACAGGGATATGGCTACACCTTC. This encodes CAWSPAQGYGYTF. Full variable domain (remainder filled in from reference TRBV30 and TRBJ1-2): SQTIHQWPATLVQPVGSPLSLECTVEGTSNPNLYWYRQAAGRGLQLLFYSVGIGQISSEVPQNLSASRPQDRQFILSSKKLLLSDSGFYLCAWSPAQGYGYTFGSGTRLTVV.

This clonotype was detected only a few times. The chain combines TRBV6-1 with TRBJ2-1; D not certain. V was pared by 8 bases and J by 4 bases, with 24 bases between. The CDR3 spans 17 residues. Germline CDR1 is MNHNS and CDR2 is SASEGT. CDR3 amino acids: CASAITPRASSYNEQFF. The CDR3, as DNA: TGTGCCAGCGCCATTACCCCACGGGCGTCGAGTTACAATGAGCAGTTCTTC.

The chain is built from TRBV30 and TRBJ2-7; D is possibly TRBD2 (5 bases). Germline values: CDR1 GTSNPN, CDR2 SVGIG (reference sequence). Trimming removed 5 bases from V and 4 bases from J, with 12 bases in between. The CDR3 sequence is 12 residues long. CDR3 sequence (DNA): TGTGCCTGGGGCATAGGAGGATACGAGCAGTACTTC. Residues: CAWGIGGYEQYF.

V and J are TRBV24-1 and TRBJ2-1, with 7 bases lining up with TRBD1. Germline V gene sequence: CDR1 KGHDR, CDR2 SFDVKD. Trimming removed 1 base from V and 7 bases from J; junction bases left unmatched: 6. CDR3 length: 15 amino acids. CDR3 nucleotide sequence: TGTGCCACCAGTGATTTCGGGACAGAGAGGAATGAGCAGTTCTTC. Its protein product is CATSDFGTERNEQFF.

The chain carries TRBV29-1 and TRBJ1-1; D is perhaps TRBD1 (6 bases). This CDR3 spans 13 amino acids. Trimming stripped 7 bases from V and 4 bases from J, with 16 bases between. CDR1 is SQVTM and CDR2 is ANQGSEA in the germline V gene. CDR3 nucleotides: TGCAGCGGAGGGGGGGCGCGATCCACTGAAGCTTTCTTT. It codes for CSGGGARSTEAFF.

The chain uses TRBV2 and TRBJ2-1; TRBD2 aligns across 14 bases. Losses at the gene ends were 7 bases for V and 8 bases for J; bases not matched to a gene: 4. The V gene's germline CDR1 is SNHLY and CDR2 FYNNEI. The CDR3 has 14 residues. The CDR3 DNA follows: TGTGCCAGCAAGACTAGCGGGGGGGCTTATGAGCAGTTCTTC. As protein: CASKTSGGAYEQFF.

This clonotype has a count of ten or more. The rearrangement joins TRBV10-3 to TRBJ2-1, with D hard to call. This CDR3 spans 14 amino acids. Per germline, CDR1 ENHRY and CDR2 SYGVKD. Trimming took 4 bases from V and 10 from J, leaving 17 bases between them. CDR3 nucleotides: TGTGCCATCAGTGTTCTAGAGCGCGCAAAAGAGCAGTTCTTC. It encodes CAISVLERAKEQFF.

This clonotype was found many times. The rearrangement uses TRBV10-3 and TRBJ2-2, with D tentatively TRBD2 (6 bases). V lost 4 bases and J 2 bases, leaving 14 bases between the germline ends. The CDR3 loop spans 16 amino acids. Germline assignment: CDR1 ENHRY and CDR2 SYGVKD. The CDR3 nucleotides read TGTGCCATCAGTGGCGGGGCTAGCTCAAACACCGGGGAGCTGTTTTTT. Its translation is CAISGGASSNTGELFF.

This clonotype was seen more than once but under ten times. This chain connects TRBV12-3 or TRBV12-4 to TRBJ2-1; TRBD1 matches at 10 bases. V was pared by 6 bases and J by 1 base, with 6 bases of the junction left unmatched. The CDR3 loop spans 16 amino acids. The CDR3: CASSRQGAQSYNEQFF. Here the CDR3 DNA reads TGTGCCAGCAGCCGACAGGGGGCCCAATCCTACAATGAGCAGTTCTTC.

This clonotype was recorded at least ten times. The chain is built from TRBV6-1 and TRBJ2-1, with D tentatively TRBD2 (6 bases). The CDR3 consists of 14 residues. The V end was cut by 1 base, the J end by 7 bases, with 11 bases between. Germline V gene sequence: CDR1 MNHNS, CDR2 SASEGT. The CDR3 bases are TGTGCCAGCAGTGAAGGGCCGGAGGGTAATGAGCAGTTCTTC. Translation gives CASSEGPEGNEQFF.

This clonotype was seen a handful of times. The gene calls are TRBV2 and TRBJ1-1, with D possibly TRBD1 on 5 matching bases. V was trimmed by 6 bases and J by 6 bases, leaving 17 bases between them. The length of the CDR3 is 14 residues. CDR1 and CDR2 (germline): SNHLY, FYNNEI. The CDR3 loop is CASSEVRVGAEAFF. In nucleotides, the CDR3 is TGTGCCAGCAGCGAGGTCAGGGTTGGAGCTGAAGCTTTCTTT.

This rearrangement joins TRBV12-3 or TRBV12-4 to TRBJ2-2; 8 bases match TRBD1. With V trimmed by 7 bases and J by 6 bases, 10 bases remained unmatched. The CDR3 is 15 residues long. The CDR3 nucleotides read TGTGCCAGCACCGCGGACAGGGTCCATTCCGGGGAGCTGTTTTTT. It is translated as CASTADRVHSGELFF.

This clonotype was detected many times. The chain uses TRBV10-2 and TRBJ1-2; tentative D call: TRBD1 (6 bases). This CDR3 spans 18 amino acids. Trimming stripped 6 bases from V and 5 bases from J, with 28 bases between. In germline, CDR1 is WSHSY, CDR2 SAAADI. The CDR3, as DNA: TGCGCCAGCAGCCCCGGGGGGGCAGTTCTAGTTGGGGCTTATGGCTACACCTTC. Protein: CASSPGGAVLVGAYGYTF.

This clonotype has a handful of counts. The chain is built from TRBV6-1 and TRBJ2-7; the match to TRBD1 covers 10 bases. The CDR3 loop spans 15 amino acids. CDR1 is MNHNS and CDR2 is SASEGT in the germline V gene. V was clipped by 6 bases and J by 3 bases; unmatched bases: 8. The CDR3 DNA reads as TGTGCCAGCAGCCAACCGGGACAGGGGCACTACGAGCAGTACTTC. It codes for CASSQPGQGHYEQYF.

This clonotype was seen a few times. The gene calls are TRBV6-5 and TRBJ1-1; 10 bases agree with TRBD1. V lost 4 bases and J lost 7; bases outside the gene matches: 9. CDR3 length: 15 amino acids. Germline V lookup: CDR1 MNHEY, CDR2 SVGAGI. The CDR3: CASSSRDRGLGEAFF. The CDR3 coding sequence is TGTGCCAGCAGTTCCCGGGACAGGGGATTAGGTGAAGCTTTCTTT.

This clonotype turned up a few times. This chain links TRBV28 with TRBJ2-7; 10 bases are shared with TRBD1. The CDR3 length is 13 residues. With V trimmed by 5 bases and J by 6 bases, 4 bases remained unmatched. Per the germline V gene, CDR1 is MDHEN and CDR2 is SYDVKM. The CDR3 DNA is TGTGCCAGCAGTACCGGGACAGGGGCCGAGCAGTACTTC. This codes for CASSTGTGAEQYF.

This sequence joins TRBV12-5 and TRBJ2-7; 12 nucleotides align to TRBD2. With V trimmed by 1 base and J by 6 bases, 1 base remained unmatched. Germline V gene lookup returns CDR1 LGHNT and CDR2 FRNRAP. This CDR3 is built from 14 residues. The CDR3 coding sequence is TGTGCTAGTGGTTTGGGACTAGCGGGAGTCGAGCAGTACTTC. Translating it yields CASGLGLAGVEQYF.

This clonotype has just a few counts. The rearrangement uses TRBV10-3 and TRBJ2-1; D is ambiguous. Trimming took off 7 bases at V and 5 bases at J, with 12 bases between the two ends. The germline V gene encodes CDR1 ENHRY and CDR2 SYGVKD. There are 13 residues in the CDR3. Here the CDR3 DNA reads TGTGCCATCAACTCCGGGTTCGACAATGAGCAGTTCTTC. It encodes CAINSGFDNEQFF.

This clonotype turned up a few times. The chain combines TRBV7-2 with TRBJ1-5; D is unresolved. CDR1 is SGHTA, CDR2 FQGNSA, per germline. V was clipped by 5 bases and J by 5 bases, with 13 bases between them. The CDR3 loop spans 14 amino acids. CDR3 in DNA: TGTGCCAGCAGCCTGGACTTTCCGGATCAGCCCCAGCATTTT. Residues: CASSLDFPDQPQHF.

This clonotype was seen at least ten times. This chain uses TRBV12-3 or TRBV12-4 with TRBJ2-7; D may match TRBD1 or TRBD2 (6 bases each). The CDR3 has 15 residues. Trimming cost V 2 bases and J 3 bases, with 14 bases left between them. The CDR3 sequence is CASSLRQAGGYEQYF. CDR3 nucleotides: TGTGCCAGCAGTTTACGACAGGCCGGGGGCTACGAGCAGTACTTC.

CDR3 bases: TGTGCCAGCTCATCGACAGGCGTCTACGAGCAGTACTTC. This gives the protein CASSSTGVYEQYF. The J gene is TRBJ2-7, the V gene TRBV18, with D possibly matching TRBD1 (6 bases). Looked up from germline, CDR1 is KGHSH and CDR2 is LQKENI. The CDR3 is 13 residues long. Deletions cut 5 bases from V and 3 bases from J, with 11 bases between.

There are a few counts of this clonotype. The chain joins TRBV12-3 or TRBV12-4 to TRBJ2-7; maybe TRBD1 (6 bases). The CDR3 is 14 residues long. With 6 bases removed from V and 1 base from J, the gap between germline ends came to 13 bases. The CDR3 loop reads CASSPDGQSYEQYF. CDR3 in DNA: TGTGCCAGCAGCCCGGACGGACAGTCCTACGAGCAGTACTTC.

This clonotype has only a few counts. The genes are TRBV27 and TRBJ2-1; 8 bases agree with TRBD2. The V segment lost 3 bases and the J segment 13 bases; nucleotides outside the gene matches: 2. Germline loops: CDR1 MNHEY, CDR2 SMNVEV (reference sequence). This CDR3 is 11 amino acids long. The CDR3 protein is CASSFAGGQFF. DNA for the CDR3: TGTGCCAGCAGTTTTGCGGGGGGCCAGTTCTTC.

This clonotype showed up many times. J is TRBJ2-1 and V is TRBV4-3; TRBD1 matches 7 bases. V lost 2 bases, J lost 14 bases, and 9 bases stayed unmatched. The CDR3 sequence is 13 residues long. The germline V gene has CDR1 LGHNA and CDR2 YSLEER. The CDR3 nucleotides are TGCGCCAGCAGCCAATTACCGGGACAGCAGAAGTTCTTC. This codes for CASSQLPGQQKFF.

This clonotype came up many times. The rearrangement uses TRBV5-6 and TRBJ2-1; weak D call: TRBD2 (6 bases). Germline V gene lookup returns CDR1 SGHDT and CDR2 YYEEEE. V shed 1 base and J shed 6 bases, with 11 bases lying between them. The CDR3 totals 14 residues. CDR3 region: CASSLRGAGNEQFF. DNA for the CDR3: TGTGCCAGCAGCTTGAGGGGAGCGGGCAATGAGCAGTTCTTC.

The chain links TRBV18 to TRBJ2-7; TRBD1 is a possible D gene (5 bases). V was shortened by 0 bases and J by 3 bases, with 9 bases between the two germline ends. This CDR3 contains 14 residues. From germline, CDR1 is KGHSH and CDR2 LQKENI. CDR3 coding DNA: TGTGCCAGCTCACCACCAGGGGCTAACTACGAGCAGTACTTC. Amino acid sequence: CASSPPGANYEQYF.